This is a list of T cell receptor beta chains from one sample in a study of monozygotic twins with inflammatory bowel disease. One entry per CDR3 protein, without DNA, is what TCRdb gives after re-calling the 5' RACE reads. This table holds fewer than 550,000 distinct CDR3 sequences. The sequencing sample was made of blood. The source of these receptors is a human donor with ulcerative colitis or Crohn's disease, or a healthy co-twin of an affected twin (not recorded which). CDR3s include the opening cysteine and the closing phenylalanine or tryptophan.

V gene	J gene	CDR3 protein
TRBV12-3/TRBV12-4	TRBJ1-5	CASSLVPGGSNQPQHF
TRBV11-2	TRBJ1-2	CASSKLWTGAIGGYTF
TRBV10-3	TRBJ1-5	CAISVGADQPQHF
TRBV2	TRBJ2-7	CASRPEGKQYF
TRBV6-2/TRBV6-3	TRBJ1-1	CASTVGQPGTEAFF
TRBV28	TRBJ2-7	CASSHDREGRRYEQYF
TRBV18	TRBJ2-3	CASSPGLAGAQGTDTQYF
TRBV19	TRBJ2-5	CASSIGRRQNQETQYF
TRBV28	TRBJ2-7	CATGMGGSSYEQYF
TRBV20-1	TRBJ2-7	CSVRRQDLSYEQYF
TRBV5-1	TRBJ2-1	CASSLDPDYNEQFF
TRBV5-1	TRBJ1-4	CASSRDRGTSAEKLFF
TRBV7-2	TRBJ1-5	CASSLGRVGYQPQHF
TRBV5-5	TRBJ2-3	CASSSGGHQYDTQYF
TRBV4-3	TRBJ2-5	CASSQVAGVETQYF
TRBV7-9	TRBJ2-7	CASSLPGLSYEQYF
TRBV20-1	TRBJ2-3	CSARDQGETQYF
TRBV20-1	TRBJ1-6	CSAPRDRGNSPLHF
TRBV4-3	TRBJ2-7	CASSQDPSGTISEQYF
TRBV7-2	TRBJ2-5	CASSLGRLAGGRETQYF
TRBV11-2	TRBJ2-7	CASSPAGLAPSYEQYF
TRBV18	TRBJ2-1	CASSRTSGTSYNEQFF
TRBV6-1	TRBJ1-4	CASQPDRGEKLFF
TRBV9	TRBJ2-5	CASSARTAPQETQYF
TRBV7-6	TRBJ1-1	CASSNRWDTEAFF
TRBV29-1	TRBJ2-5	CSVRAGEETQYF
TRBV12-3/TRBV12-4	TRBJ2-2	CASSLRPGASNTGELFF
TRBV30	TRBJ2-7	CAWSTGLAGNEQYF